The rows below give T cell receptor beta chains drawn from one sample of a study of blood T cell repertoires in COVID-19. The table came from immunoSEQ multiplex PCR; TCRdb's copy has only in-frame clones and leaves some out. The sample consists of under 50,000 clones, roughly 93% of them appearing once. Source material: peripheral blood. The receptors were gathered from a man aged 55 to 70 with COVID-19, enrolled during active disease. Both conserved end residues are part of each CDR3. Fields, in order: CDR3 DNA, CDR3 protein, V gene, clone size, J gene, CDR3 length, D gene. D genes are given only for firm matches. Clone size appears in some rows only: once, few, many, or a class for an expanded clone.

DNA: TGTGCCAGCAGCCCACAGACAGGGGCCGGGGAGCTGTTTTTT
CDR3: CASSPQTGAGELFF
V: TRBV5-4
size: NA
J: TRBJ2-2
length: 14
D: TRBD1

DNA: TGTGCCAGCAGCCCGATAGGACTAGCGGGATCTGGTGATACGCAGTATTTT
CDR3: CASSPIGLAGSGDTQYF
V: TRBV3-1/TRBV3-2
size: NA
J: TRBJ2-3
length: 17
D: TRBD2

DNA: TGCAGCGGTAGGGGTTACGGTGAGCAGTTCTTC
CDR3: CSGRGYGEQFF
V: TRBV29-1
size: NA
J: TRBJ2-1
length: 11
D: NA

DNA: TGTGCCAGCTCCCTGACCAGGGAGAACACTGAAGCTTTCTTT
CDR3: CASSLTRENTEAFF
V: TRBV18
size: NA
J: TRBJ1-1
length: 14
D: NA

DNA: TGTGCCAGCAGGCCTAGCGGGGGGTATAGGCTGGGCACAGATACGCAGTATTTT
CDR3: CASRPSGGYRLGTDTQYF
V: TRBV2
size: NA
J: TRBJ2-3
length: 18
D: TRBD2

DNA: TGTGCCAGCAGCTTAGAGGGGGTGCTTCGACGAGGCAATGAGCAGTTCTTC
CDR3: CASSLEGVLRRGNEQFF
V: TRBV7-2
size: NA
J: TRBJ2-1
length: 17
D: NA

DNA: TGTGCCAGCAGTTTAGTTGCGTTCGGCAGGCAGCCTCAGCATTTT
CDR3: CASSLVAFGRQPQHF
V: TRBV27
size: NA
J: TRBJ1-5
length: 15
D: NA

DNA: TGTGCCAGCAGCCCCTCGGGGGGCTCCTACAATGAGCAGTTCTTC
CDR3: CASSPSGGSYNEQFF
V: TRBV7-2
size: NA
J: TRBJ2-1
length: 15
D: TRBD2

DNA: TGTGCCAGCAGTTTAGCCAAGCGGACAGATAAACAAGAGACCCAGTACTTC
CDR3: CASSLAKRTDKQETQYF
V: TRBV27
size: NA
J: TRBJ2-5
length: 17
D: NA

DNA: TGTGCCAGCAGTCCCCTAGATGCAACTAATGAAAAACTGTTTTTT
CDR3: CASSPLDATNEKLFF
V: TRBV28
size: NA
J: TRBJ1-4
length: 15
D: NA

DNA: TGTGCCAGTACTCCTAGACTAGCGGGAGAACAAGAGACCCAGTACTTC
CDR3: CASTPRLAGEQETQYF
V: TRBV19
size: few
J: TRBJ2-5
length: 16
D: TRBD2

DNA: TGTGCCAGTAGTATGGGGACGGACAGCTACAATGAGCAGTTCTTC
CDR3: CASSMGTDSYNEQFF
V: TRBV19
size: NA
J: TRBJ2-1
length: 15
D: NA

DNA: TGCAGCGCCACAGGGGGCGGTGAAGCTTTCTTT
CDR3: CSATGGGEAFF
V: TRBV29-1
size: NA
J: TRBJ1-1
length: 11
D: TRBD1

DNA: TGTGCCAGCAGCTGGGTGGGGCTAGCGGGAGTTAATGAGCAGTTCTTC
CDR3: CASSWVGLAGVNEQFF
V: TRBV7-3
size: NA
J: TRBJ2-1
length: 16
D: TRBD2

DNA: TGCAGCGTTGGAGGGGGCGGCACTGAAGCTTTCTTT
CDR3: CSVGGGGTEAFF
V: TRBV29-1
size: NA
J: TRBJ1-1
length: 12
D: TRBD1

DNA: TGTGCCAGCAGCTTAGCGATCACCGGGGAGCTGTTTTTT
CDR3: CASSLAITGELFF
V: TRBV7-3
size: NA
J: TRBJ2-2
length: 13
D: NA

DNA: TGTGCCAGCAGCCAAGATATGGGCAGGGAAGGGTCCTACGAGCAGTACTTC
CDR3: CASSQDMGREGSYEQYF
V: TRBV4-2
size: NA
J: TRBJ2-7
length: 17
D: NA

DNA: TGTGCCAGCAGCTACCCGGGACTAGGCGGTCCCTACGAGCAGTACTTC
CDR3: CASSYPGLGGPYEQYF
V: TRBV5-6
size: NA
J: TRBJ2-7
length: 16
D: TRBD2

DNA: TGTGCCAGCATACCTACAGGGGACACTGAAGCTTTCTTT
CDR3: CASIPTGDTEAFF
V: TRBV6-5
size: NA
J: TRBJ1-1
length: 13
D: TRBD1

DNA: TGTGCCAGCAGCTTACAGGGTGGCATTAATGAGCAGTTCTTC
CDR3: CASSLQGGINEQFF
V: TRBV7-8
size: NA
J: TRBJ2-1
length: 14
D: NA

DNA: TGTGCCAGCAGCAGGGGACTAGCGGGAGCCGGGGAGCTGTTTTTT
CDR3: CASSRGLAGAGELFF
V: TRBV5-4
size: NA
J: TRBJ2-2
length: 15
D: TRBD2

DNA: TGTGCCAGTACCCCCCGGGGACAGGGCCTGCAGTATTTT
CDR3: CASTPRGQGLQYF
V: TRBV19
size: NA
J: TRBJ2-3
length: 13
D: TRBD1

DNA: TGTGCCAGTAGGAGCCCCACAGGGGGCGCGGTCGGAAGCACTGAAGCTTTCTTT
CDR3: CASRSPTGGAVGSTEAFF
V: TRBV19
size: once
J: TRBJ1-1
length: 18
D: TRBD1

DNA: TGTGCCTGGAGTTTTATGAGCCGTAGGGGCATCGATTCACCCCTCCACTTT
CDR3: CAWSFMSRRGIDSPLHF
V: TRBV30
size: NA
J: TRBJ1-6
length: 17
D: NA

DNA: TGTGCCAGCTTTTCTGACACTAGGGCAGATCGGACCGGGGAGCTGTTTTTT
CDR3: CASFSDTRADRTGELFF
V: TRBV18
size: NA
J: TRBJ2-2
length: 17
D: NA

DNA: TGTGCCAGCTCCCTTGACAGGGTGACTGACTATGGCTACACCTTC
CDR3: CASSLDRVTDYGYTF
V: TRBV18
size: NA
J: TRBJ1-2
length: 15
D: TRBD1

DNA: TGTGCCAGCTCGGGACAGGGGCTAAACTCTGGAAACACCATATATTTT
CDR3: CASSGQGLNSGNTIYF
V: TRBV18
size: NA
J: TRBJ1-3
length: 16
D: TRBD1

DNA: TGTGCCAGCAGCTACAGGGATCCCTACGAGCAGTACTTC
CDR3: CASSYRDPYEQYF
V: TRBV7-2
size: NA
J: TRBJ2-7
length: 13
D: NA

DNA: TGTGCCAGCACGGAGGGGGCCCCCAAAAACATTCAGTACTTC
CDR3: CASTEGAPKNIQYF
V: TRBV28
size: NA
J: TRBJ2-4
length: 14
D: NA

DNA: TGTGCCAGCAGTGAATCGGACATAGGGGGCAATCAGCCCCAGCATTTT
CDR3: CASSESDIGGNQPQHF
V: TRBV6-1
size: NA
J: TRBJ1-5
length: 16
D: NA

DNA: TGCGCCAGCAGCCAACTCGGACAGCACCTTAACTCCCCCTATGGCTACACCTTC
CDR3: CASSQLGQHLNSPYGYTF
V: TRBV4-1
size: NA
J: TRBJ1-2
length: 18
D: NA

DNA: TGTGCCAGCAGGATTGGGACAGGGGGCAGTACCGGGGAGCTGTTTTTT
CDR3: CASRIGTGGSTGELFF
V: TRBV2
size: NA
J: TRBJ2-2
length: 16
D: TRBD1

DNA: TGTGCCAGCAGCACCCGGGACATCCAAGAGACCCAGTACTTC
CDR3: CASSTRDIQETQYF
V: TRBV7-2
size: NA
J: TRBJ2-5
length: 14
D: NA

DNA: TGTGCCAGCAGTTTGTCGACAAATTCCTACGAGCAGTACTTC
CDR3: CASSLSTNSYEQYF
V: TRBV6-2/TRBV6-3
size: NA
J: TRBJ2-7
length: 14
D: NA

DNA: TGTGCCTGGAGTGTACCAGGGGATAATTCACCCCTCCACTTT
CDR3: CAWSVPGDNSPLHF
V: TRBV30
size: NA
J: TRBJ1-6
length: 14
D: NA

DNA: TGCGCCAGCAGCTCCAGCTCGGGGACTGGAGAGACCCAGTACTTC
CDR3: CASSSSSGTGETQYF
V: TRBV5-1
size: NA
J: TRBJ2-5
length: 15
D: NA

DNA: TGTGCCAGCAGTTACCCGAACAGGGGGAGCGAGCAGTACTTC
CDR3: CASSYPNRGSEQYF
V: TRBV6-2/TRBV6-3
size: NA
J: TRBJ2-7
length: 14
D: TRBD1

DNA: TGTGCCAGCAGCCCTAGGACTAGCGGGATTACCTACAATGAGCAGTTCTTC
CDR3: CASSPRTSGITYNEQFF
V: TRBV5-4
size: once
J: TRBJ2-1
length: 17
D: TRBD2

DNA: TGTGCCACCAGTGACCAACTTGACAGGAGAGCGTCCGGGGAGCTGTTTTTT
CDR3: CATSDQLDRRASGELFF
V: TRBV24-1
size: NA
J: TRBJ2-2
length: 17
D: NA

DNA: TGTGCCACCAGTGAGCGGCCTCATGGGGGCTACACCTTC
CDR3: CATSERPHGGYTF
V: TRBV24-1
size: NA
J: TRBJ1-2
length: 13
D: NA